This T cell receptor beta chain was recovered during a study of blood T cell repertoires in COVID-19. Study context: Samples representing acute and convalescent COVID-19 were sourced from the United States, Italy and Spain.

Cohort 3 donors were reported recovered after two negative PCRs, clearance, or symptom resolution. V was clipped by 3 bases and J by 3 bases; unmatched bases: 10. CDR1 is SGHAT, CDR2 FQNNGV, per germline. The CDR3 sequence is 17 residues long. Repertoires were generated with immunoSEQ multiplex PCR, while TCRdb's copy carries only in-frame clones and drops some. The data show about half a million clones, with about 85% seen just once and roughly 8% held by the top ten. Sequences were obtained from PBMCs or T cells enriched from blood (not recorded which). The sequence came from a woman in her sixties or seventies who had recovered from COVID-19. The rearrangement uses TRBV11-2 and TRBJ2-5, with TRBD1 matching 10 bases. The DNA for the CDR3 is TGTGCCAGCAGCTTCGGCAGGTCGGGACAGGGGAAAGAGACCCAGTACTTC. It encodes CASSFGRSGQGKETQYF. The entire variable domain, with the rest obtained from reference TRBV11-2 and TRBJ2-5, is as follows: EAGVAQSPRYKIIEKRQSVAFWCNPISGHATLYWYQQILGQGPKLLIQFQNNGVVDDSQLPKDRFSAERLKGVDSTLKIQPAKLEDSAVYLCASSFGRSGQGKETQYFGPGTRLLVL.